These T cell receptor beta chains were read from a single sample in a study of OX40 agonist ivuxolimab in advanced cancers. Profiling relied on immunoSEQ multiplex PCR, and the TCRdb table lists in-frame clones only, not all of them. This table has around 66,000 clones, roughly 85% appearing once. Specimen: CD4+ or CD8+ T cells sorted from blood, collected in a trial of the OX40 agonist ivuxolimab. These receptors were collected from an adult with an advanced solid tumor such as melanoma, head and neck, liver or kidney cancer. CDR3s include the opening cysteine and the closing phenylalanine or tryptophan. A D gene is named only where the DNA matches it firmly. The listing skips clone size in some rows; elsewhere it reads once, few, many or a size class.

D: TRBD1; size: NA; J: TRBJ2-7; V: TRBV28; DNA: TGTGCCAGCAGGGGACAGGGGGCATGGGAGCAGTACTTC; CDR3: CASRGQGAWEQYF
D: TRBD1; size: NA; J: TRBJ2-1; V: TRBV15; DNA: TGTGCCACCGCTGTAACGGGGACAGGGGTCTACAATGAGCAGTTCTTC; CDR3: CATAVTGTGVYNEQFF
D: NA; size: once; J: TRBJ2-2; V: TRBV6-5; DNA: TGTGCCAGCAGGGCCGGACAGCGAAACACCGGGGAGCTGTTTTTT; CDR3: CASRAGQRNTGELFF
D: TRBD2; size: NA; J: TRBJ2-1; V: TRBV4-3; DNA: TGCGCCAGCAGCCAAGGTGATAGCGGGAGGGCCTGGGAGCAGTTCTTC; CDR3: CASSQGDSGRAWEQFF
D: NA; size: NA; J: TRBJ1-4; V: TRBV30; DNA: TGTGCCTGGAGTCGTGGTCCAGGTGAAGAAAAACTGTTTTTT; CDR3: CAWSRGPGEEKLFF
D: NA; size: once; J: TRBJ1-1; V: TRBV5-4; DNA: TGTGCCAGCAGCTTGGACCTCATGAACACTGAAGCTTTCTTT; CDR3: CASSLDLMNTEAFF
D: NA; size: NA; J: TRBJ1-5; V: TRBV12-1; DNA: TGTGCCAGCAGCTTTGAGTGCAGGAAGGAAAACAATCAGCCCCAGCATTTT; CDR3: CASSFECRKENNQPQHF
D: TRBD2; size: NA; J: TRBJ2-1; V: TRBV30; DNA: TGTGCCTGGACGCGGGCTCGGACTAGCGGGGGGGCCTGGGATGAGCAGTTCTTC; CDR3: CAWTRARTSGGAWDEQFF
D: NA; size: NA; J: TRBJ2-2; V: TRBV7-2; DNA: TGTGCCAGCAGCTTAATGACCGCGAACACCGGGGAGCTGTTTTTT; CDR3: CASSLMTANTGELFF
D: TRBD1; size: NA; J: TRBJ2-1; V: TRBV9; DNA: TGTGCCAGCAGCGTCGGGACAGGACCCTACAATGAGCAGTTCTTC; CDR3: CASSVGTGPYNEQFF
D: TRBD1; size: once; J: TRBJ1-2; V: TRBV9; DNA: TGTGCCAGCAGCGTAGACGGCGGGAGTAACAGGGGTTCCGGCTACACCTTC; CDR3: CASSVDGGSNRGSGYTF
D: NA; size: NA; J: TRBJ2-7; V: TRBV27; DNA: TGTGCCAGCACTAACAGGGATGGGGGCCACGAGCAGTACTTC; CDR3: CASTNRDGGHEQYF
D: NA; size: few; J: TRBJ1-2; V: TRBV18; DNA: TGTGCCAGCTCACAGTACAGGGCTGGCTACACCTTC; CDR3: CASSQYRAGYTF
D: TRBD1; size: NA; J: TRBJ1-5; V: TRBV19; DNA: TGTGCCAGTAGCTCTAACCAGGGGGGGAATCAGCCCCAGCATTTT; CDR3: CASSSNQGGNQPQHF
D: NA; size: NA; J: TRBJ1-1; V: TRBV19; DNA: TGTGCCAGTAGTATCGAAACAGGGAACATGAACACTGAAGCTTTCTTT; CDR3: CASSIETGNMNTEAFF
D: NA; size: NA; J: TRBJ2-2; V: TRBV9; DNA: TGTGCCAGCAGCGTAGGAATCCAGGGGTTGTCCGGGGAGCTGTTTTTT; CDR3: CASSVGIQGLSGELFF
D: NA; size: NA; J: TRBJ2-2; V: TRBV7-3; DNA: TGTGCCAGCAGCCCCGAGGGGGTCGGGGAGCTGTTTTTT; CDR3: CASSPEGVGELFF
D: TRBD1; size: NA; J: TRBJ2-2; V: TRBV12-5; DNA: TGTGCTAGTGGTTTGGTAAGAGACGGACAGGCGAACACCGGGGAGCTGTTTTTT; CDR3: CASGLVRDGQANTGELFF
D: NA; size: NA; J: TRBJ2-2; V: TRBV5-1; DNA: TGCGCCAGCAGCTTCCTGATAAACACCGGGGAGCTGTTTTTT; CDR3: CASSFLINTGELFF
D: NA; size: NA; J: TRBJ1-1; V: TRBV19; DNA: TGTGCCAGTAGTATTTCTCAGGATAGGGCTGAAGCTTTCTTT; CDR3: CASSISQDRAEAFF